One sample yielded the 2 T cell receptor beta chains listed below, sequenced in a study of yellow fever vaccine responses in identical twins. One entry per CDR3 protein, called by TCRdb with MiXCR from the RT-PCR reads. The repertoire consists of about 19,000 distinct CDR3 sequences, with less than 75% occurring once and the leading ten covering 2.2%. The sequences come from T cells from blood (PBMCs), unsorted or a sorted subset (not recorded which), collected before or after yellow fever vaccination (not recorded which). These receptors were taken from a woman between 18 and 29 years old who received the yellow fever vaccine.

J is TRBJ2-1 and V is TRBV4-2, with TRBD2 matching 7 bases. With V trimmed by 0 bases and J by 3 bases, 5 bases remained unmatched. Germline-derived CDR1 and CDR2 are LGHNA and YNFKEQ. The length of the CDR3 is 16 residues. The chain's CDR3 is CASSQDLASGYNEQFF. The DNA of the CDR3 is TGTGCCAGCAGCCAAGATTTGGCTAGCGGCTACAATGAGCAGTTCTTC.

The rearrangement joins TRBV13 to TRBJ2-1; TRBD2 aligns across 10 bases. CDR1 and CDR2 (germline): PRHDT, FYEKMQ (reference sequence). Losses at the gene ends were 3 bases for V and 2 bases for J; bases not matched to a gene: 1. This CDR3 is 15 amino acids long. CDR3 sequence: CASSFGLAAYNEQFF. The CDR3 DNA reads as TGTGCCAGCAGCTTCGGACTAGCGGCCTACAATGAGCAGTTCTTC.